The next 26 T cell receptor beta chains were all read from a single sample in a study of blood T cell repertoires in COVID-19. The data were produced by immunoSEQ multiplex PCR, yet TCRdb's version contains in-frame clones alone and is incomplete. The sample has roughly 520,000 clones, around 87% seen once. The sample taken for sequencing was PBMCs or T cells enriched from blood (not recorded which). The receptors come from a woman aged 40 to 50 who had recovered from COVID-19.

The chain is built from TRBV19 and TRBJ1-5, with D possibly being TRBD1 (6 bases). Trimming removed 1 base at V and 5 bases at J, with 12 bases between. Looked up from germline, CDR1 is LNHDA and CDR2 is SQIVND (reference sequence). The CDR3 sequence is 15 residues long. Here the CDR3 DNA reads TGTGCCAGTAGTATAGCCCACAGGGTCCATCAGCCCCAGCATTTT. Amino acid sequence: CASSIAHRVHQPQHF.

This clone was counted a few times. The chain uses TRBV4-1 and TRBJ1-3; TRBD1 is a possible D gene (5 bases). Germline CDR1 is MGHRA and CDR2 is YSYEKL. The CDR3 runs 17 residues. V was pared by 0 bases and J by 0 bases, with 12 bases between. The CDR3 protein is CASSQDLQANSGNTIYF. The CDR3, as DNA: TGCGCCAGCAGCCAAGATCTACAGGCAAACTCTGGAAACACCATATATTTT.

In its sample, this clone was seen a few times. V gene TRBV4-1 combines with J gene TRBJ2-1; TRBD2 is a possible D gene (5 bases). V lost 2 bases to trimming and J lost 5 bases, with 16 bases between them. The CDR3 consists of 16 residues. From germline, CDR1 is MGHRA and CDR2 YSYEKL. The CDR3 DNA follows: TGCGCCAGCAGCCAAAGGATACGGGATACCCACAATGAGCAGTTCTTC. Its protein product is CASSQRIRDTHNEQFF.

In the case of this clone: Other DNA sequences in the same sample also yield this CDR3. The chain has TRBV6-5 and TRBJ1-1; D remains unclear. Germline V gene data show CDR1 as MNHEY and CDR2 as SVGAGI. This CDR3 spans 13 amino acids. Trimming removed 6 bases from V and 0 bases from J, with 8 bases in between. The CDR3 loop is CASSPGVNTEAFF. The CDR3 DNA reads TGTGCCAGCAGCCCCGGGGTGAACACTGAAGCTTTCTTT.

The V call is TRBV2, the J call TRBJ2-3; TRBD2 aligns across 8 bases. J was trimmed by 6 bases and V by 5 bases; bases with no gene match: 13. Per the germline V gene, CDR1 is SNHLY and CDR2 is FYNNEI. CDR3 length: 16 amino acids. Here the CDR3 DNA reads TGTGCCAGCAGTTTCAACGGGAGGGGCCAGGCGGATACGCAGTATTTT. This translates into CASSFNGRGQADTQYF.

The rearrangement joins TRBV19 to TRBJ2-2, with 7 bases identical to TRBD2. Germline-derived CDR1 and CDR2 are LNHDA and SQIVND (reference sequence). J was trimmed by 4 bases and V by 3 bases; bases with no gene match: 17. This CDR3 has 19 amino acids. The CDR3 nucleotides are TGTGCCAGTAGTATGGAGGCTAGCGGTCGTTGGTATGGCACCGGGGAGCTGTTTTTT. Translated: CASSMEASGRWYGTGELFF.

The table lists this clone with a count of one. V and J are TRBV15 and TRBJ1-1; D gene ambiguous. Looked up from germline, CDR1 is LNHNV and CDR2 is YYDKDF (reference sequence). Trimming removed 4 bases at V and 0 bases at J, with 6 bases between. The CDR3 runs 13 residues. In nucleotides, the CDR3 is TGTGCCACCAGCATCGGTCTGAACACTGAAGCTTTCTTT. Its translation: CATSIGLNTEAFF.

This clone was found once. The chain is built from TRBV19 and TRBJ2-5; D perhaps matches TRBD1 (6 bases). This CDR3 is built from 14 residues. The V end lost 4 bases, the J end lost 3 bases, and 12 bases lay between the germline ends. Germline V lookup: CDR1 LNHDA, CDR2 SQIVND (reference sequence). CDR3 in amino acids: CASSRTAKEETQYF. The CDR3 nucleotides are TGTGCCAGTAGTAGGACAGCAAAAGAAGAGACCCAGTACTTC.

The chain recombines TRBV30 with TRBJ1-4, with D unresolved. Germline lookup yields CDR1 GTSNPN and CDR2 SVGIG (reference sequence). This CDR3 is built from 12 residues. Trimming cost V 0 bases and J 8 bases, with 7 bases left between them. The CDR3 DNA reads TGTGCCTGGAGTGTATATAGCGAAAAACTGTTTTTT. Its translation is CAWSVYSEKLFF.

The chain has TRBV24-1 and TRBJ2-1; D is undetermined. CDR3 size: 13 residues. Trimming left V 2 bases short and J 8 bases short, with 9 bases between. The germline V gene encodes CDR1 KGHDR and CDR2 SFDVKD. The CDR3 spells CATSDSHLDEQFF. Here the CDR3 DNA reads TGTGCCACCAGTGATTCCCACTTAGATGAGCAGTTCTTC.

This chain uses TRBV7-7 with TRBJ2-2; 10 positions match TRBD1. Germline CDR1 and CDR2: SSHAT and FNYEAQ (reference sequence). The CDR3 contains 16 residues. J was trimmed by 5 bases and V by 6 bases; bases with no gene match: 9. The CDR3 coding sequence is TGTGCCAGCAGTTGGGGGACAGGGGCTCGGACCGGGGAGCTGTTTTTT. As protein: CASSWGTGARTGELFF.

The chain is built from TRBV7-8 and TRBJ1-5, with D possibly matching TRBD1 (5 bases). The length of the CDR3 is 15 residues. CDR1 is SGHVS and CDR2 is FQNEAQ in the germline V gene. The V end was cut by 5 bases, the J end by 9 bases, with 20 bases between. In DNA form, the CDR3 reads TGTGCCAGCAGCACTCAGGTCAGGGATTCAGGGCCCCAGCATTTT. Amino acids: CASSTQVRDSGPQHF.

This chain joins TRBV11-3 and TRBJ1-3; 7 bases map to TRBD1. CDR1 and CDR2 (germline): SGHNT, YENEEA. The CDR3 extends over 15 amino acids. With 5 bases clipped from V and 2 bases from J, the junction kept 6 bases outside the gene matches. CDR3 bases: TGTGCCAGCAGCCTCCCCAGGGGGACTGGAAACACCATATATTTT. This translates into CASSLPRGTGNTIYF. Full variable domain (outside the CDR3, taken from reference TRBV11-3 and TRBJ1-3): EAGVVQSPRYKIIEKKQPVAFWCNPISGHNTLYWYLQNLGQGPELLIRYENEEAVDDSQLPKDRFSAERLKGVDSTLKIQPAELGDSAVYLCASSLPRGTGNTIYFGEGSWLTVV.

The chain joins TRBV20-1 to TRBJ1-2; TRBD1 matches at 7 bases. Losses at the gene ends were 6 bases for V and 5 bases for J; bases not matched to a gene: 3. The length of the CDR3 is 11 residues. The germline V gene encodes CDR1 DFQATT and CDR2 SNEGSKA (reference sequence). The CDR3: CSAAGGYGYTF. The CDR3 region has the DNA TGCAGTGCCGCAGGGGGGTATGGCTACACCTTC.

In nucleotides, the CDR3 is TGTGCCAGCAACCTGATTGGGGCCACATCCTACGAGCAGTACTTC. As protein: CASNLIGATSYEQYF. The gene calls are TRBV7-8 and TRBJ2-7; a weak D match, TRBD1 (5 bases). The V end was cut by 7 bases, the J end by 1 base, with 17 bases between. CDR1 is SGHVS and CDR2 is FQNEAQ in the germline V gene. The CDR3 spans 15 residues.

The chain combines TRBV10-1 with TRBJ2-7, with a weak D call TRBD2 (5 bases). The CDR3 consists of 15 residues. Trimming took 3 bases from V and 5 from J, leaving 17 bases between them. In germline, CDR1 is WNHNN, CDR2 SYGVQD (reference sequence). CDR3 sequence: CASSDIPSSYDEQYF. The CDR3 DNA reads TGCGCCAGCAGTGATATTCCTAGCAGTTACGACGAGCAGTACTTC.

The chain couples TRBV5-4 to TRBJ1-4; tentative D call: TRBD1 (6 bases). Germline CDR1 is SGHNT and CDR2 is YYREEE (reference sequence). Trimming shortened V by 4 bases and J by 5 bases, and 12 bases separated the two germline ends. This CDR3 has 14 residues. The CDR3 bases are TGTGCCAGCAGCCAGGACAGTCAAAATGAAAAACTGTTTTTT. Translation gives CASSQDSQNEKLFF. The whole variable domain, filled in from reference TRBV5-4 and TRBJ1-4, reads ETGVTQSPTHLIKTRGQQVTLRCSSQSGHNTVSWYQQALGQGPQFIFQYYREEENGRGNFPPRFSGLQFPNYSSELNVNALELDDSALYLCASSQDSQNEKLFFGSGTQLSVL.

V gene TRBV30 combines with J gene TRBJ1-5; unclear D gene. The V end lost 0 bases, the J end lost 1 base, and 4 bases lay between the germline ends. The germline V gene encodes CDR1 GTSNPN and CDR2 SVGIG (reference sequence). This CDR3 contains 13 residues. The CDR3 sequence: CAWSVRSNQPQHF. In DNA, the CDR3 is TGTGCCTGGAGTGTCCGGAGCAATCAGCCCCAGCATTTT.

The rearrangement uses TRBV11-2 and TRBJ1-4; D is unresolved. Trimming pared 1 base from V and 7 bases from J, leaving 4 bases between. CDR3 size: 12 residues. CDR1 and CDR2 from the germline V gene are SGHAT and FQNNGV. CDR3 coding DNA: TGTGCCAGCAGCTTAGGCGGTGAAAAACTGTTTTTT. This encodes CASSLGGEKLFF.

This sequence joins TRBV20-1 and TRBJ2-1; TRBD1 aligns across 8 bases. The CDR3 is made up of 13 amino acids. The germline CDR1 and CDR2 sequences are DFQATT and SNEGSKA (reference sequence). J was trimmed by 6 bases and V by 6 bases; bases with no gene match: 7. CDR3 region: CSASITGGNEQFF. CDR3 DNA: TGCAGTGCCAGTATAACAGGGGGCAATGAGCAGTTCTTC.

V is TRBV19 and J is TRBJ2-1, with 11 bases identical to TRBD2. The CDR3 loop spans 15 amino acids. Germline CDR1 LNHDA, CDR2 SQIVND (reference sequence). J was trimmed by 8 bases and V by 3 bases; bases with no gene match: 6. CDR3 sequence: CASSISGRAWDEQFF. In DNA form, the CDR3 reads TGTGCCAGTAGTATTAGCGGGAGGGCCTGGGATGAGCAGTTCTTC.

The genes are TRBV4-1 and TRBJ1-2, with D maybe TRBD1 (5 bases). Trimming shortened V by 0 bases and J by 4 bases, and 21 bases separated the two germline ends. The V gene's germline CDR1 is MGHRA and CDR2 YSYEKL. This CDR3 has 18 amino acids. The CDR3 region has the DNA TGCGCCAGCAGCCAAGATCCCCCCGGTGGGGGGATCGGCTATGGCTACACCTTC. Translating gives CASSQDPPGGGIGYGYTF.

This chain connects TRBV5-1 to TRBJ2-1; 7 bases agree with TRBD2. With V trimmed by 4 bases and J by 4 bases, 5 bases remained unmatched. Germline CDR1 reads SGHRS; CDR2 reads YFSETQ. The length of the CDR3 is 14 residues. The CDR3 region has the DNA TGCGCCAGCAGCCCGGGACTATCTTACAATGAGCAGTTCTTC. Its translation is CASSPGLSYNEQFF.

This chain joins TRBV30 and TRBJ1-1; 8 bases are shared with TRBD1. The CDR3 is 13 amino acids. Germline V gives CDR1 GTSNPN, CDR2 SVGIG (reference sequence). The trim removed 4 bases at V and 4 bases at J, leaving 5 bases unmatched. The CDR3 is CAWTMDRATEAFF. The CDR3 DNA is TGTGCCTGGACCATGGACAGGGCCACTGAAGCTTTCTTT.

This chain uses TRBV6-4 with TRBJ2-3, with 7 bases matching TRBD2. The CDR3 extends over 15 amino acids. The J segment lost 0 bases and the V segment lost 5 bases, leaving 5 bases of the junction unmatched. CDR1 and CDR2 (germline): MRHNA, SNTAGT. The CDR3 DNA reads TGTGCCAGCAGTCTCAGCGGGGCAAGCACAGATACGCAGTATTTT. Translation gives CASSLSGASTDTQYF.

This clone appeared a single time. The CDR3 loop reads CASSRQGALNTGELFF. CDR3 bases: TGTGCCAGCAGTAGACAGGGGGCCCTGAACACCGGGGAGCTGTTTTTT. The chain has TRBV7-2 and TRBJ2-2; 10 bases agree with TRBD1. Germline V gene data show CDR1 as SGHTA and CDR2 as FQGNSA. The CDR3 covers 16 residues. V lost 6 bases to trimming and J lost 1 base; unmatched junction nucleotides: 5.